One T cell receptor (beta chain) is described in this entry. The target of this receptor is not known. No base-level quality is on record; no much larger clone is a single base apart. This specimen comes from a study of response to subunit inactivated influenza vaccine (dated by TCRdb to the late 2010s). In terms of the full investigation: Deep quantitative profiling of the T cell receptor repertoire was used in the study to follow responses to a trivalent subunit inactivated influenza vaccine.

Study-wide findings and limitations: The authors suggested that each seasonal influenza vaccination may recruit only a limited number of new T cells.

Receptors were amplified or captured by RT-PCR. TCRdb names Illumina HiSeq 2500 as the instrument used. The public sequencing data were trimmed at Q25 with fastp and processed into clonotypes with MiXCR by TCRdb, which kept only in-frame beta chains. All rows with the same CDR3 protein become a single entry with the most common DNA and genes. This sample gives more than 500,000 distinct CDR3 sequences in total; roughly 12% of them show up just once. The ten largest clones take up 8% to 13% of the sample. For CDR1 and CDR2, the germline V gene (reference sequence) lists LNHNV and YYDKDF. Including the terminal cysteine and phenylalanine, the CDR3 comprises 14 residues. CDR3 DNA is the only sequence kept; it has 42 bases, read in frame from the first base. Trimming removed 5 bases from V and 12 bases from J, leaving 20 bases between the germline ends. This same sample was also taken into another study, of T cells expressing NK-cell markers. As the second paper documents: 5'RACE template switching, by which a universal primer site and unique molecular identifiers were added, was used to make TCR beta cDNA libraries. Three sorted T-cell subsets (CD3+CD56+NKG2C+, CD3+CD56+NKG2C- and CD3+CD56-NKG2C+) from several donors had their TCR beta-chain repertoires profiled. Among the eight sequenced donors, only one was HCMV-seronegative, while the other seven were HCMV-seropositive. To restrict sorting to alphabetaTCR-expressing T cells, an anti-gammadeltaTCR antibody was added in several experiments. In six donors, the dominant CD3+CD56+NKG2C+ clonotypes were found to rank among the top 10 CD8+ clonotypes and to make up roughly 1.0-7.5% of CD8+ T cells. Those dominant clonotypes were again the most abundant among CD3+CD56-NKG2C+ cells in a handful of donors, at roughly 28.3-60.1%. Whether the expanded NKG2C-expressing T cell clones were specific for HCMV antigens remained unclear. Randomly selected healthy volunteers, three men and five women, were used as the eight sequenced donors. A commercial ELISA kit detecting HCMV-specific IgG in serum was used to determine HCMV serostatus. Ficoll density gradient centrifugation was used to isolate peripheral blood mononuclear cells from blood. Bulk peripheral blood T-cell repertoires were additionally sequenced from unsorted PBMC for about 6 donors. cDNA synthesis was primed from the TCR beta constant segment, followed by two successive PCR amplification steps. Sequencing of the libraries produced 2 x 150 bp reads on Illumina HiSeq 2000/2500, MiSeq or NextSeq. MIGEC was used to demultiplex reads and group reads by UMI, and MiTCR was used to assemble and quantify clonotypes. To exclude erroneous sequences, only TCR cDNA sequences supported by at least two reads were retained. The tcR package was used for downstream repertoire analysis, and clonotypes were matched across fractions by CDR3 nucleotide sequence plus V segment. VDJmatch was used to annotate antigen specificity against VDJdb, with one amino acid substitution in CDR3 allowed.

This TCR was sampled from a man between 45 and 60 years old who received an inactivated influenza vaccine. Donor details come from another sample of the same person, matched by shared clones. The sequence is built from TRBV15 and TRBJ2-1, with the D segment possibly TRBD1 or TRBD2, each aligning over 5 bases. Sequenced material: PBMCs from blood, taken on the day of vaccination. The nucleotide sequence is TGTGCCACCAGCGCCGGGACGGGTTCTTGGGTGCAGTTCTTC. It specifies CATSAGTGSWVQFF.